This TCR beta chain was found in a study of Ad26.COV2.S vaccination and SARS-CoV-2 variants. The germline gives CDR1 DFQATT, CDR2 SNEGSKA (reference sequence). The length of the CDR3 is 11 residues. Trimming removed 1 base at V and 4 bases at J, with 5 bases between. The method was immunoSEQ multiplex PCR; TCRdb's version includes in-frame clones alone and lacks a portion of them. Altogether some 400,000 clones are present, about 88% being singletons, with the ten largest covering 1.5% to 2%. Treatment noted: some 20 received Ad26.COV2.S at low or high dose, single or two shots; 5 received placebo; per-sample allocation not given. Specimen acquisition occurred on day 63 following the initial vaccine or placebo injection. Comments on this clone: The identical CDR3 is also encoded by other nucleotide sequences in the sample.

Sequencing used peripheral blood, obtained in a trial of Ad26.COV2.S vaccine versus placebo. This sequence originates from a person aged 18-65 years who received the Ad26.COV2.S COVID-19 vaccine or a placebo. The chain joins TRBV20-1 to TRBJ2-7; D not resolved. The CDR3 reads CSARGGYEQYF. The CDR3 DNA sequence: TGCAGTGCTAGAGGGGGTTACGAGCAGTACTTC.